The sequence of this T cell receptor beta chain was determined in a study of blood T cell repertoires in COVID-19. V shed 3 bases and J shed 3 bases, with 11 bases lying between them. The germline CDR1 and CDR2 sequences are KGHSH and LQKENI. This CDR3 region has 15 residues. The protocol was immunoSEQ multiplex PCR, while the TCRdb copy is restricted to in-frame clones and leaves out a portion. The sample records over 200,000 clones, around 88% being singletons. This TCR was recovered from a woman between 35 and 50 years old with acute COVID-19. Sample: PBMCs or T cells enriched from blood (not recorded which). The J gene is TRBJ1-4, the V gene TRBV18; D remains unclear. CDR3 DNA sequence: TGTGCCAGCTCACCTTTCTTTGGAGCTAATGAAAAACTGTTTTTT. The encoded protein is CASSPFFGANEKLFF.